This entry lists 27 T cell receptor beta chains sequenced from one sample in a study of beta chain features in type 1 diabetes. Study results and limitations: Within each of all four CD4+ subsets, Type 1 diabetes patients had TCRB CDR3s that were moderately but significantly shorter.

No antigen has been identified for these receptors. All of the isolated RNA was reverse transcribed, so expressed TCRB transcripts were sequenced. Sequencing was performed with immunoSEQ multiplex PCR; in TCRdb, only in-frame clones are kept and a portion is missing. The table lists around 600,000 clones, around 11% of them singletons. What was sequenced was naive CD4+ T cells from blood. The receptors derive from a man between 25 and 39 years old with type 1 diabetes.

This clone has a handful of counts. V and J are TRBV29-1 and TRBJ2-1, with 8 bases matching TRBD2. This CDR3 is built from 14 residues. Per the germline V gene, CDR1 is SQVTM and CDR2 is ANQGSEA. V lost 7 bases, J lost 0 bases, and 5 bases stayed unmatched. CDR3 nucleotides: TGCAGCGCCAATAGCGGGGCCTCCTACAATGAGCAGTTCTTC. The encoded protein is CSANSGASYNEQFF.

This chain links TRBV2 with TRBJ1-6, with D perhaps matching TRBD1 (5 bases). Germline lookup yields CDR1 SNHLY and CDR2 FYNNEI. This CDR3 region has 15 residues. V dropped 1 base and J dropped 8 bases, with 12 bases sitting between them. The DNA for the CDR3 is TGTGCCAGCAGTGAAGTGGGGGTAAGCTATTCACCCCTCCACTTT. Translated: CASSEVGVSYSPLHF.

The rearrangement uses TRBV5-6 and TRBJ1-1, with D unclear. Germline V lookup: CDR1 SGHDT, CDR2 YYEEEE. The V and J ends lost 3 bases and 1 base respectively, with 13 bases between them. CDR3 length: 15 amino acids. In nucleotides, the CDR3 is TGTGCCAGCAGCTCCGTTGGGTCGGGGAACACTGAAGCTTTCTTT. Translation gives CASSSVGSGNTEAFF.

The rearrangement links TRBV5-1 to TRBJ1-5; D gene ambiguous. V was pared by 4 bases and J by 5 bases, with 10 bases between. The CDR3 contains 13 residues. Germline lookup yields CDR1 SGHRS and CDR2 YFSETQ. The CDR3 DNA sequence: TGCGCCAGCAGCGTCGGACGGGATCAGCCCCAGCATTTT. Translation gives CASSVGRDQPQHF.

V is TRBV18 and J is TRBJ1-5; TRBD1 might be the D (5 bases). CDR3 size: 15 residues. The V gene's germline CDR1 is KGHSH and CDR2 LQKENI. The germline V and J ends were trimmed by 1 base and 0 bases, with 7 bases remaining between them. The DNA for the CDR3 is TGTGCCAGCTCACCACAGACAGATAGCAATCAGCCCCAGCATTTT. Translated, it gives CASSPQTDSNQPQHF.

This clone was recorded a few times. V is TRBV27 and J is TRBJ2-1; 16 bases are shared with TRBD2. The length of the CDR3 is 16 residues. In germline, CDR1 is MNHEY, CDR2 SMNVEV (reference sequence). Trimming at V came to 5 bases and at J to 8 bases, leaving 6 bases not matched to a gene. The CDR3 region has the DNA TGTGCCAGCAGTCAGGGACTAGCGGGGGGGTGGGATGAGCAGTTCTTC. This encodes CASSQGLAGGWDEQFF.

This clone was seen more than once but under ten times. The chain employs TRBV10-3 and TRBJ2-3; possibly TRBD1 for D (7 bases). This CDR3 spans 14 amino acids. V shed 10 bases and J shed 0 bases, with 14 bases lying between them. The germline gives CDR1 ENHRY, CDR2 SYGVKD. Here the CDR3 reads CATAGQISTDTQYF. As DNA, the CDR3 is TGTGCCACCGCGGGACAGATCAGCACAGATACGCAGTATTTT.

The sample holds a few counts of this clone. V is TRBV7-9 and J is TRBJ2-7; unclear D gene. The CDR3 covers 15 residues. The germline V gene encodes CDR1 SEHNR and CDR2 FQNEAQ (reference sequence). Trimming removed 4 bases from V and 1 base from J, with 14 bases in between. The CDR3 protein is CASSSTEPGSYEQYF. For the CDR3, the DNA is TGTGCCAGCAGCTCGACGGAACCCGGATCCTACGAGCAGTACTTC. The entire variable domain, with the rest obtained from reference TRBV7-9 and TRBJ2-7, is as follows: DTGVSQNPRHKITKRGQNVTFRCDPISEHNRLYWYRQTLGQGPEFLTYFQNEAQLEKSRLLSDRFSAERPKGSFSTLEIQRTEQGDSAMYLCASSSTEPGSYEQYFGPGTRLTVT.

This clone was found a few times. The chain is built from TRBV11-1 and TRBJ2-7; no definite D call. This CDR3 has 11 residues. Germline CDR1 and CDR2: SGHAT and FQDESV (reference sequence). V was cut by 5 bases and J by 4 bases, with 6 bases left in between. The CDR3 nucleotides read TGTGCCAGCAGCCTACATTACGAGCAGTACTTC. It yields the protein CASSLHYEQYF.

V usage is TRBV25-1 and J usage is TRBJ2-3; 11 nucleotides match TRBD2. The trim removed 4 bases at V and 1 base at J, leaving 1 base unmatched. CDR1 is MGHDK, CDR2 SYGVNS, per germline. The CDR3 has 15 residues. The CDR3 DNA follows: TGTGCCAGCAGTGGTAGCGGGGGGGGCACAGATACGCAGTATTTT. Protein product: CASSGSGGGTDTQYF.

The V call is TRBV7-2, the J call TRBJ2-3, with D perhaps TRBD1 or TRBD2 (5 bases each). This CDR3 comprises 14 residues. With 5 bases removed from V and 8 bases from J, the gap between germline ends came to 17 bases. CDR1 is SGHTA and CDR2 is FQGNSA in the germline V gene. For the CDR3, the DNA is TGTGCCAGCAGCCCCGGGACGGGGAGACGTACGCAGTATTTT. Translating it yields CASSPGTGRRTQYF.

The genes are TRBV10-3 and TRBJ2-3; D may be TRBD1 (5 bases). The V gene lost 6 bases and the J gene lost 3 bases, with 16 bases spanning the gap. Germline loops: CDR1 ENHRY, CDR2 SYGVKD. The CDR3 totals 15 residues. The CDR3 reads CAIRGHNLNTDTQYF. In DNA form, the CDR3 reads TGTGCCATCAGAGGACACAACTTGAATACAGATACGCAGTATTTT.

This rearrangement joins TRBV7-9 to TRBJ2-2, with 10 bases aligning to TRBD1. CDR1 is SEHNR and CDR2 is FQNEAQ in the germline V gene (reference sequence). The CDR3 runs 18 residues. Unmatched junction bases numbered 12, after V lost 4 bases and J lost 4 bases. CDR3 sequence: CASSYEILGTGVTGELFF. The CDR3 coding sequence is TGTGCCAGCAGCTACGAGATCCTAGGGACAGGGGTCACCGGGGAGCTGTTTTTT.

The chain uses TRBV25-1 and TRBJ2-7; D uncertain. V dropped 5 bases and J dropped 7 bases, with 18 bases sitting between them. CDR3 size: 14 residues. The V gene's germline CDR1 is MGHDK and CDR2 SYGVNS. The CDR3 loop reads CASSNPGSLGEQYF. CDR3 DNA: TGTGCCAGCAGTAACCCAGGCTCCCTGGGGGAGCAGTACTTC.

The V call is TRBV18, the J call TRBJ2-2; no definite D call. Germline CDR1 and CDR2: KGHSH and LQKENI. This CDR3 has 15 residues. Trimming cost V 1 base and J 7 bases, with 13 bases left between them. This CDR3 reads CASSPRAVAIGELFF. DNA for the CDR3: TGTGCCAGCTCACCACGGGCCGTGGCAATCGGGGAGCTGTTTTTT.

This clone turned up a few times. The genes are TRBV18 and TRBJ2-3; tentatively, D is TRBD1 (6 bases). The CDR3 runs to 12 residues. V was trimmed by 6 bases and J by 9 bases, leaving 13 bases between them. Germline CDR1 and CDR2: KGHSH and LQKENI. The CDR3 region is CASSEWQGTQYF. The CDR3, as DNA: TGTGCCAGCTCCGAATGGCAGGGGACGCAGTATTTT.

The chain links TRBV29-1 to TRBJ2-1, with 7 bases aligning to TRBD2. The CDR3 runs to 14 residues. Per the germline V gene, CDR1 is SQVTM and CDR2 is ANQGSEA. CDR3 sequence: CTAVYGSGGNEQFF. DNA of the CDR3: TGCACCGCCGTATACGGTTCGGGGGGCAATGAGCAGTTCTTC.

In this sample, this clone turned up a few times. This chain uses TRBV6-4 with TRBJ2-1; D ambiguous. The germline V and J ends were trimmed by 6 bases and 8 bases, with 8 bases remaining between them. The V gene's germline CDR1 is MRHNA and CDR2 SNTAGT. CDR3 length: 11 residues. The CDR3 sequence: CASRDHHEQFF. For the CDR3, the DNA is TGTGCCAGCAGGGATCACCATGAGCAGTTCTTC.

This chain uses TRBV6-6 with TRBJ1-1, with unresolved D. Germline CDR1 is MNHNY and CDR2 is SVGAGI (reference sequence). Trimming pared 2 bases from V and 4 bases from J, leaving 14 bases between. The CDR3 extends over 15 amino acids. The CDR3 region is CASSYQGYPGTEAFF. For the CDR3, the DNA is TGTGCCAGCAGTTACCAAGGGTATCCGGGCACTGAAGCTTTCTTT.

V and J are TRBV29-1 and TRBJ1-1, with D unresolved. Germline CDR1 is SQVTM and CDR2 is ANQGSEA. The CDR3 covers 13 residues. V was trimmed by 4 bases and J by 1 base, leaving 10 bases between them. CDR3 sequence (DNA): TGCAGCGTTGTGGAGGAGTCGAACACTGAAGCTTTCTTT. This encodes CSVVEESNTEAFF.

The chain has TRBV29-1 and TRBJ2-3, with 12 bases fitting TRBD2. Germline CDR1 is SQVTM and CDR2 is ANQGSEA. After removal of 7 bases from V and 0 bases from J, the junction contained 5 bases not matched to a gene. The CDR3 loop spans 15 amino acids. CDR3 in amino acids: CSGVTSGRSTDTQYF. The CDR3 nucleotides read TGCAGCGGGGTGACTAGCGGGAGAAGCACAGATACGCAGTATTTT.

The chain recombines TRBV19 with TRBJ2-7; D unclear. From germline, CDR1 is LNHDA and CDR2 SQIVND (reference sequence). CDR3 length equals 11 residues. V lost 4 bases to trimming and J lost 4 bases, with 5 bases between them. This CDR3 reads CASSRGYEQYF. The DNA of the CDR3 is TGTGCCAGTAGTAGAGGTTACGAGCAGTACTTC.

This chain connects TRBV27 to TRBJ1-5, with a tentative D call TRBD1 (5 bases). Per germline, CDR1 MNHEY and CDR2 SMNVEV (reference sequence). Trimming pared 5 bases from V and 2 bases from J, leaving 16 bases between. The CDR3 runs to 16 residues. The CDR3 sequence: CASSPLRQGGNQPQHF. For the CDR3, the DNA is TGTGCCAGCAGTCCCCTGAGGCAGGGTGGCAATCAGCCCCAGCATTTT.

In this sample, this clone turned up a few times. The same CDR3 also results from other DNA sequences found in this sample. Here the CDR3 DNA reads TGCGCCAGCAGCTTGGAGGGGAGCCAAGAGACCCAGTACTTC. Protein: CASSLEGSQETQYF. This chain uses TRBV5-1 with TRBJ2-5; D may correspond to TRBD1 or TRBD2 (5 bases each). The V gene lost 0 bases and the J gene lost 1 base, with 7 bases spanning the gap. This CDR3 spans 14 amino acids. CDR1 is SGHRS and CDR2 is YFSETQ in the germline V gene. The complete variable domain, with remaining parts taken from reference TRBV5-1 and TRBJ2-5, reads KAGVTQTPRYLIKTRGQQVTLSCSPISGHRSVSWYQQTPGQGLQFLFEYFSETQRNKGNFPGRFSGRQFSNSRSEMNVSTLELGDSALYLCASSLEGSQETQYFGPGTRLLVL.

This clone has just a few counts. CDR3 protein: CASSSDSSNTGELFF. The CDR3 region has the DNA TGTGCCAGCAGCTCGGACAGTTCGAACACCGGGGAGCTGTTTTTT. The chain joins TRBV7-9 to TRBJ2-2, with a weak D call TRBD1 (6 bases). The CDR3 is 15 residues long. V dropped 4 bases and J dropped 0 bases, with 9 bases sitting between them. Germline lookup yields CDR1 SEHNR and CDR2 FQNEAQ (reference sequence).

This clone appeared many times. This sequence joins TRBV11-2 and TRBJ2-2, with D perhaps TRBD2 (5 bases). V lost 1 base, J lost 0 bases, and 6 bases lay in between. The length of the CDR3 is 15 residues. Per the germline V gene, CDR1 is SGHAT and CDR2 is FQNNGV. The CDR3 nucleotides are TGTGCCAGCAGCTTAGTGACTACGAACACCGGGGAGCTGTTTTTT. This translates into CASSLVTTNTGELFF.

This chain joins TRBV9 and TRBJ2-3, with 9 bases fitting TRBD1. Germline V gives CDR1 SGDLS, CDR2 YYNGEE. The trim removed 4 bases at V and 4 bases at J, leaving 7 bases unmatched. This CDR3 has 15 amino acids. The chain's CDR3 is CASSPGQGIADTQYF. For the CDR3, the DNA is TGTGCCAGCAGCCCGGGACAGGGAATAGCAGATACGCAGTATTTT.